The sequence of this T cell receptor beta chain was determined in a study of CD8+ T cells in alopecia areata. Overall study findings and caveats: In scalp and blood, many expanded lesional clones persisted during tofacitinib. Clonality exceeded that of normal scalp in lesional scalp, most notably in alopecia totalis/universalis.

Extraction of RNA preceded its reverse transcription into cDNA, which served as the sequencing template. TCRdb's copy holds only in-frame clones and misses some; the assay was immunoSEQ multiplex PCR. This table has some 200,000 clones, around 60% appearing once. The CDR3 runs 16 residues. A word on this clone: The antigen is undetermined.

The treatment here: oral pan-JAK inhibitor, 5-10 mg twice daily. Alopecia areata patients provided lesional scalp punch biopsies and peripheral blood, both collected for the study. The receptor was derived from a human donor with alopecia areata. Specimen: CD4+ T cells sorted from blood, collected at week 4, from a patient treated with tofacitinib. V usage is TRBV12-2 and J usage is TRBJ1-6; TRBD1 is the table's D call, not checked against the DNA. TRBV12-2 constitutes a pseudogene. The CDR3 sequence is CASRLSPTSYSSPLHF. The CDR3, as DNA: TGTGCAAGTCGCCTAAGTCCGACAAGTTATAGTTCACCCCTCCACTTT.